What follows are 30 T cell receptor beta chains derived from one specimen sequenced in a study of spatial heterogeneity in lung cancer. Sample time point: sample taken at primary tumor resection. TCRdb reprocessed the 5' RACE reads with MiXCR, giving one entry per CDR3 protein. The repertoire includes about 92,000 distinct CDR3 sequences, roughly 12% of them detected once, and approximately 39% sits in the top ten. The sample was PBMCs, taken at surgery. The receptor source for this set is a male donor with early-stage non-small cell lung cancer.

This clonotype turned up a few times. The chain joins TRBV28 to TRBJ1-1, with D perhaps TRBD1 (5 bases). The CDR3 runs to 15 residues. CDR1 is MDHEN and CDR2 is SYDVKM in the germline V gene. V was trimmed by 5 bases and J by 3 bases, leaving 16 bases between them. CDR3 DNA: TGTGCCAGCAGTCTGGCTGGGGGATTGGACACTGAAGCTTTCTTT. This translates into CASSLAGGLDTEAFF. Complete variable domain (other parts from reference TRBV28 and TRBJ1-1): DVKVTQSSRYLVKRTGEKVFLECVQDMDHENMFWYRQDPGLGLRLIYFSYDVKMKEKGDIPEGYSVSREKKERFSLILESASTNQTSMYLCASSLAGGLDTEAFFGQGTRLTVV.

This clonotype has a handful of counts. The chain is built from TRBV7-3 and TRBJ2-5; 8 nucleotides agree with TRBD1. This CDR3 is built from 15 residues. The trim removed 1 base at V and 9 bases at J, leaving 10 bases unmatched. Germline CDR1 is SGHTA and CDR2 is FQGTGA. CDR3 nucleotides: TGTGCCAGCAGCTTAAGTTACAGGGGGAAGGGGCCCCAGTACTTC. This translates into CASSLSYRGKGPQYF.

V usage is TRBV7-2 and J usage is TRBJ2-3; TRBD1 matches 7 bases. The V and J ends lost 5 bases and 3 bases, in that order; junction bases with no gene match: 11. The CDR3 consists of 16 residues. The germline gives CDR1 SGHTA, CDR2 FQGNSA. CDR3 sequence (DNA): TGTGCCAGCAGCCGGGACAGAAGACCAATGACAGATACGCAGTATTTT. It specifies CASSRDRRPMTDTQYF.

The chain carries TRBV19 and TRBJ1-6, with D perhaps TRBD1 (6 bases). V was shortened by 9 bases and J by 7 bases, with 16 bases between the two germline ends. The CDR3 is 14 amino acids. The germline V gene has CDR1 LNHDA and CDR2 SQIVND (reference sequence). In nucleotides, the CDR3 is TGTGCCAGCCTTTCGACAGGACCCAATTCACCCCTCCACTTT. Translation: CASLSTGPNSPLHF.

This clonotype was seen only a few times. This chain joins TRBV7-2 and TRBJ2-5, with D unclear. Looked up from germline, CDR1 is SGHTA and CDR2 is FQGNSA. This CDR3 is built from 13 residues. Trimming removed 5 bases at V and 5 bases at J, with 12 bases between. The CDR3 DNA reads as TGTGCCAGCAGCCCGGATCGAATGGAGACCCAGTACTTC. This encodes CASSPDRMETQYF.

This clonotype occurred once. The J gene is TRBJ2-3, the V gene TRBV20-1; D is possibly TRBD1 or TRBD2 (5 bases each). This CDR3 region has 16 residues. Germline assignment: CDR1 DFQATT and CDR2 SNEGSKA (reference sequence). Trimming removed 3 bases from V and 2 bases from J, with 18 bases in between. The CDR3, as DNA: TGCAGTGCTAGTGGGACCGCAGAAGTGTTCACAGATACGCAGTATTTT. This translates into CSASGTAEVFTDTQYF.

Only a few counts were recorded for this clonotype. V gene TRBV29-1 combines with J gene TRBJ2-5; 7 bases are a match to TRBD2. With 0 bases clipped from V and 5 bases from J, the junction kept 6 bases outside the gene matches. Per the germline V gene, CDR1 is SQVTM and CDR2 is ANQGSEA. This CDR3 spans 14 amino acids. The CDR3: CSVEDHREAETQYF. DNA for the CDR3: TGCAGCGTTGAAGATCATCGGGAGGCGGAGACCCAGTACTTC. Based on the CDR3 plus reference TRBV29-1 and TRBJ2-5, the full variable domain is SAVISQKPSRDICQRGTSLTIQCQVDSQVTMMFWYRQQPGQSLTLIATANQGSEATYESGFVIDKFPISRPNLTFSTLTVSNMSPEDSSIYLCSVEDHREAETQYFGPGTRLLVL.

V usage is TRBV30 and J usage is TRBJ1-1; maybe TRBD1 (6 bases). The CDR3 runs 14 residues. CDR1 GTSNPN and CDR2 SVGIG come from the germline V gene (reference sequence). Trimming took 3 bases from V and 0 from J, leaving 11 bases between them. The chain's CDR3 is CAWRGGGLNTEAFF. The CDR3 DNA reads as TGTGCCTGGAGAGGGGGAGGATTGAACACTGAAGCTTTCTTT.

This clonotype was seen many times. The chain couples TRBV28 to TRBJ2-3; no clear D gene. The CDR3 length is 12 residues. Germline-derived CDR1 and CDR2 are MDHEN and SYDVKM. V lost 2 bases and J lost 6, with 6 bases in between. The CDR3 coding sequence is TGTGCCAGCAGTTTAATTTTTGATACGCAGTATTTT. This gives the protein CASSLIFDTQYF. The whole variable domain, remainder taken from reference TRBV28 and TRBJ2-3, is DVKVTQSSRYLVKRTGEKVFLECVQDMDHENMFWYRQDPGLGLRLIYFSYDVKMKEKGDIPEGYSVSREKKERFSLILESASTNQTSMYLCASSLIFDTQYFGPGTRLTVL.

This clonotype appeared many times. V usage is TRBV7-2 and J usage is TRBJ2-3; possibly TRBD2 for D (6 bases). The ends were cut back, 5 bases at V and 2 bases at J, with 20 bases in the middle. CDR3 length: 17 amino acids. CDR1 SGHTA and CDR2 FQGNSA come from the germline V gene. CDR3 sequence reads: CASSISFSGDPTDTQYF. CDR3 bases: TGTGCCAGCAGCATCTCCTTTAGCGGAGACCCCACAGATACGCAGTATTTT. The full variable domain, rest sourced from reference TRBV7-2 and TRBJ2-3, is GAGVSQSPSNKVTEKGKDVELRCDPISGHTALYWYRQSLGQGLEFLIYFQGNSAPDKSGLPSDRFSAERTGGSVSTLTIQRTQQEDSAVYLCASSISFSGDPTDTQYFGPGTRLTVL.

This clonotype showed up just a few times. The chain has TRBV28 and TRBJ2-7; D uncertain. V dropped 5 bases and J dropped 1 base, with 15 bases sitting between them. Germline V gene data show CDR1 as MDHEN and CDR2 as SYDVKM. The CDR3 sequence is 15 residues long. The CDR3 is CASSPSFGVSYEQYF. Here the CDR3 DNA reads TGTGCCAGCAGTCCAAGTTTCGGCGTATCCTACGAGCAGTACTTC.

At least ten counts were recorded for this clonotype. The chain recombines TRBV7-2 with TRBJ2-1; D is possibly TRBD2 (6 bases). The V and J ends lost 3 bases and 0 bases respectively, with 9 bases between them. This CDR3 region has 15 residues. CDR1 is SGHTA, CDR2 FQGNSA, per germline. The CDR3 is CASSFSGASYNEQFF. The CDR3 DNA is TGTGCCAGCAGCTTTAGCGGAGCCTCCTACAATGAGCAGTTCTTC.

In its sample, this clonotype was seen a few times. The chain joins TRBV5-4 to TRBJ2-2; D call uncertain. Between the trimmed V and J ends, which lost 3 bases and 1 base, there was a span of 7 bases. Germline V gene sequence: CDR1 SGHNT, CDR2 YYREEE (reference sequence). The length of the CDR3 is 14 residues. The CDR3 protein is CASSSPGNTGELFF. The CDR3 DNA follows: TGTGCCAGCAGCTCTCCAGGGAACACCGGGGAGCTGTTTTTT.

This clonotype was seen more than once but under ten times. This chain connects TRBV6-5 to TRBJ2-1, with 12 bases matching TRBD2. CDR1 is MNHEY, CDR2 SVGAGI, per germline. With V trimmed by 7 bases and J by 2 bases, 6 bases remained unmatched. The CDR3 has 16 amino acids. CDR3 in amino acids: CASTGLAGPTYNEQFF. DNA of the CDR3: TGTGCCAGCACCGGACTAGCGGGGCCTACCTACAATGAGCAGTTCTTC.

This clonotype has a count of ten or more. The rearrangement uses TRBV9 and TRBJ1-1, with 7 bases that match TRBD1. Trimming cost V 2 bases and J 8 bases; bases outside gene matches: 6. Germline V lookup: CDR1 SGDLS, CDR2 YYNGEE. The CDR3 contains 13 residues. CDR3 in DNA: TGTGCCAGCAGCGTGGGGACAGAAACAGAAGCTTTCTTT. As protein: CASSVGTETEAFF.

In this sample, this clonotype turned up many times. This chain links TRBV7-3 with TRBJ2-1; D tentatively fits TRBD1 or TRBD2 (6 bases each). Germline assignment: CDR1 SGHTA and CDR2 FQGTGA. Trimming left V 5 bases short and J 9 bases short, with 23 bases between. This CDR3 spans 16 amino acids. The DNA of the CDR3 is TGTGCCAGCAGCCCGAACTGGGGGGCCAGTAAGGGTGAGCAGTTCTTC. This sequence encodes CASSPNWGASKGEQFF.

The table lists this clonotype with a few counts. The genes are TRBV4-3 and TRBJ1-1; unclear D gene. Trimming took 0 bases from V and 4 from J, leaving 12 bases between them. This CDR3 contains 15 residues. Germline V gene data show CDR1 as LGHNA and CDR2 as YSLEER. CDR3 in amino acids: CASSQDLTGSTEAFF. The CDR3 bases are TGCGCCAGCAGCCAAGATTTGACCGGGAGCACTGAAGCTTTCTTT.

The chain employs TRBV19 and TRBJ2-3; 9 positions agree with TRBD1. This CDR3 has 15 residues. The V segment lost 5 bases and the J segment 4 bases; nucleotides outside the gene matches: 7. Germline CDR1 reads LNHDA; CDR2 reads SQIVND (reference sequence). Here the CDR3 DNA reads TGTGCCAGTAGTTGGACAGGGGTTCCCCCAGATACGCAGTATTTT. Its protein product is CASSWTGVPPDTQYF.

In this sample, this clonotype turned up many times. The chain uses TRBV6-4 and TRBJ2-3, with D perhaps TRBD2 (7 bases). This CDR3 has 15 residues. CDR1 is MRHNA, CDR2 SNTAGT, per germline. Trimming removed 3 bases at V and 3 bases at J, with 13 bases between. CDR3 loop: CASSERGAITDTQYF. CDR3 coding DNA: TGTGCCAGCAGTGAACGGGGGGCGATTACAGATACGCAGTATTTT.

The CDR3 nucleotides read TGTGCCAGCAGCCAAGGGGTCGGTTCACCCCTCCACTTT. Protein sequence: CASSQGVGSPLHF. J is TRBJ1-6 and V is TRBV3-1; D is undetermined. V gave up 1 base and J gave up 9 bases, with 7 bases separating them. Germline V gives CDR1 LGHDT, CDR2 YNNKEL (reference sequence). The CDR3 loop spans 13 amino acids.

Many counts were recorded for this clonotype. This chain links TRBV5-1 with TRBJ1-2, with TRBD1 matching 8 bases. Germline V gene lookup returns CDR1 SGHRS and CDR2 YFSETQ. The CDR3 consists of 14 residues. V dropped 4 bases and J dropped 2; count of bases not matched to a gene: 4. This chain's CDR3 is CASSPGQANYGYTF. CDR3 in DNA: TGCGCCAGCAGCCCGGGACAGGCCAACTATGGCTACACCTTC.

The V gene is TRBV28, the J gene TRBJ1-1; TRBD1 is a possible D gene (6 bases). Germline lookup yields CDR1 MDHEN and CDR2 SYDVKM. Trimming shortened V by 3 bases and J by 9 bases, and 17 bases separated the two germline ends. The CDR3 extends over 14 amino acids. The CDR3 nucleotides are TGTGCCAGCAGTTTTCAGGGGCGACCTGGGAAAGCTTTCTTT. Protein sequence: CASSFQGRPGKAFF.

The chain couples TRBV5-4 to TRBJ1-2; 7 bases map to TRBD1. The CDR3 has 17 residues. The V gene's germline CDR1 is SGHNT and CDR2 YYREEE (reference sequence). Losses at the gene ends were 3 bases for V and 5 bases for J; bases not matched to a gene: 16. The CDR3 nucleotides read TGTGCCAGCAGCTCAAAGACAGGGCAATCACAGCTTTATGGCTACACCTTC. Amino acid sequence: CASSSKTGQSQLYGYTF.

Only a few counts were recorded for this clonotype. This chain uses TRBV24-1 with TRBJ2-1, with TRBD2 as a possible D gene (5 bases). The V gene's germline CDR1 is KGHDR and CDR2 SFDVKD. The CDR3 runs 12 residues. V shed 5 bases and J shed 10 bases, with 11 bases lying between them. The CDR3 sequence: CATSVTTGEQFF. Written as DNA, the CDR3 is TGTGCCACCAGTGTTACTACGGGGGAGCAGTTCTTC.

V and J are TRBV9 and TRBJ2-4; D is ambiguous. The CDR3 is made up of 15 amino acids. Germline lookup yields CDR1 SGDLS and CDR2 YYNGEE. V lost 3 bases to trimming and J lost 6 bases, with 16 bases between them. CDR3 nucleotides: TGTGCCAGCAGCGCCCTCTCTCTCCCCGGAAACATTCAGTACTTC. The encoded protein is CASSALSLPGNIQYF.

This clonotype was recorded a few times. In DNA, the CDR3 is TGTGCCAGCAGCCTAGGGACTAGCGGGAATCGGGACTCCTACAATGAGCAGTTCTTC. Protein product: CASSLGTSGNRDSYNEQFF. The V gene is TRBV11-2, the J gene TRBJ2-1; 13 bases are shared with TRBD2. Unmatched junction bases numbered 10, after V lost 5 bases and J lost 0 bases. This CDR3 is 19 amino acids long. The germline CDR1 and CDR2 sequences are SGHAT and FQNNGV.

The rearrangement uses TRBV20-1 and TRBJ2-7; possible D gene TRBD2, 5 bases. Germline V lookup: CDR1 DFQATT, CDR2 SNEGSKA (reference sequence). Between the trimmed V and J ends, which lost 5 bases and 2 bases, there was a span of 16 bases. This CDR3 spans 14 amino acids. CDR3 DNA sequence: TGCAGTGCTCCGCGGGCCAGACCTCCCTACGAGCAGTACTTC. This gives the protein CSAPRARPPYEQYF.

This clonotype occurred a few times. The chain couples TRBV5-8 to TRBJ2-7, with 8 bases aligning to TRBD1. CDR1 is SGHTS, CDR2 YDEGEE, per germline. Losses at the gene ends were 2 bases for V and 6 bases for J; bases not matched to a gene: 10. The CDR3 length is 15 residues. CDR3 loop: CASSFLERTGREQYF. The CDR3 DNA follows: TGTGCCAGCAGCTTCCTGGAGAGGACAGGGCGCGAGCAGTACTTC.

This sequence joins TRBV10-3 and TRBJ2-2; tentative D call: TRBD2 (6 bases). The germline gives CDR1 ENHRY, CDR2 SYGVKD. V was clipped by 5 bases and J by 0 bases, with 10 bases between them. The CDR3 covers 15 residues. CDR3 residues: CAISLRETNTGELFF. The CDR3 bases are TGTGCCATCAGTCTCCGGGAGACGAACACCGGGGAGCTGTTTTTT.

In nucleotides, the CDR3 is TGCGCCAGCAGTCTTTTATCGGTTAGCACAGATACGCAGTATTTT. This sequence encodes CASSLLSVSTDTQYF. The chain employs TRBV5-1 and TRBJ2-3, with D hard to call. The germline V gene encodes CDR1 SGHRS and CDR2 YFSETQ. CDR3 length equals 15 residues. The ends were cut back, 5 bases at V and 0 bases at J, with 13 bases in the middle.